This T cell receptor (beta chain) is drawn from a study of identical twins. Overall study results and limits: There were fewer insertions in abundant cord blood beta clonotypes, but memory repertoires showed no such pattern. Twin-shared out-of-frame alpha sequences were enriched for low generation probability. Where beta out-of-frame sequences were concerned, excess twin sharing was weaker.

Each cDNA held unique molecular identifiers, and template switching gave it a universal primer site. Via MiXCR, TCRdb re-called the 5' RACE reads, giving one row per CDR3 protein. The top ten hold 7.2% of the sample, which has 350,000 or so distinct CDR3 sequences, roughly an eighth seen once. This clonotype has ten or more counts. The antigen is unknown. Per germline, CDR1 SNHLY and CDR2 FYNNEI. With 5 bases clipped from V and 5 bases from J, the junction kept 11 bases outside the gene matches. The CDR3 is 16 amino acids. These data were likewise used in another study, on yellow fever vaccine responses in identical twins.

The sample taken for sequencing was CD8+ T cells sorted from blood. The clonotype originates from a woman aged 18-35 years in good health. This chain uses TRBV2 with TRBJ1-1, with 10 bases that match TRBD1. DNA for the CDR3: TGTGCCAGCAGTCCAGGACCGGGACAGGGGACTACTGAAGCTTTCTTT. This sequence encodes CASSPGPGQGTTEAFF.